This TCR beta chain was documented in a study of T cells expressing NK-cell markers. Overall study: TCR beta repertoires came from sorted CD3+CD56+NKG2C+, CD3+CD56+NKG2C- and CD3+CD56-NKG2C+ T cells.

CDR1 and CDR2 (germline): SGHAT, FQDESV (reference sequence). The CDR3 length is 16 residues. Each CDR3 protein gets one entry in TCRdb, which reprocessed the 5' RACE reads and gives no DNA. This sample contains about 550,000 distinct CDR3 sequences. Regarding this clonotype: Its specificity is unknown.

Points from the study as a whole: Clarity on HCMV specificity was lacking for the expanded NKG2C+ T cell clones. NKG2C+ dominant clonotypes from 5 to 7 donors made up about 1.0-7.5% of CD8+ T cells. A handful of donors likewise had their CD3+CD56-NKG2C+ fraction led by these clonotypes.

The chain joins TRBV11-1 to TRBJ2-1; TCRdb picks TRBD2, but there is no DNA to check that call. This clonotype was obtained from a man between 18 and 29 years old in good health. The sequenced sample consisted of blood T cells: a sorted CD56 or NKG2C T cell subset, CD4+ or CD8+ T cells, or bulk PBMC T cells (not recorded which). CDR3 amino acids: CASTSTSGRPGNEQFF.